Presented here are 5 T cell receptor beta chains from one specimen sequenced in a study of identical twins. TCRdb passed the 5' RACE reads through MiXCR, listing each CDR3 protein once. The table records 550,000 to 800,000 distinct CDR3 sequences, under 8.5% of them present only once. The sample was also linked to a second study, of yellow fever vaccine responses in identical twins.

The source material was PBMCs. The receptors shown here come from a woman in her late teens or twenties in good health.

In this sample, this clonotype turned up many times. The rearrangement uses TRBV11-2 and TRBJ1-2; 7 nucleotides match TRBD1. V was clipped by 5 bases and J by 4 bases; unmatched bases: 13. Germline V CDR1 and CDR2: SGHAT, FQNNGV. This CDR3 has 16 residues. Here the CDR3 reads CASSPTLGTAIYGYTF. The CDR3 coding sequence is TGTGCCAGCAGCCCCACCTTAGGGACAGCGATCTATGGCTACACCTTC.

This clonotype was counted at least ten times. CDR3 DNA: TGTGCCAGCAGCTTATATGAGGGTACCGGGGAGCTGTTTTTT. Its translation: CASSLYEGTGELFF. The rearrangement joins TRBV7-8 to TRBJ2-2; D perhaps matches TRBD2 (5 bases). V lost 2 bases and J 5 bases, leaving 9 bases between the germline ends. Per germline, CDR1 SGHVS and CDR2 FQNEAQ. The CDR3 runs to 14 residues.

This sequence joins TRBV9 and TRBJ1-2; no reliable D call. V was trimmed by 3 bases and J by 5 bases, leaving 29 bases between them. There are 19 residues in the CDR3. Germline values: CDR1 SGDLS, CDR2 YYNGEE. CDR3 nucleotide sequence: TGTGCCAGCAGCGGTGGAGAGGGCCTTGGGGATTATCGGGCGTATGGCTACACCTTC. Translated, it gives CASSGGEGLGDYRAYGYTF.

This clonotype was recorded a few times. This chain links TRBV20-1 with TRBJ2-1; possibly TRBD1 or TRBD2 for D (5 bases each). V was trimmed by 3 bases and J by 3 bases, leaving 12 bases between them. The CDR3 is 14 amino acids. Germline V gene sequence: CDR1 DFQATT, CDR2 SNEGSKA (reference sequence). This CDR3 is CSASRGPVYNEQFF. CDR3 sequence (DNA): TGCAGTGCTAGTCGGGGCCCTGTCTACAATGAGCAGTTCTTC.

The rearrangement uses TRBV7-9 and TRBJ2-1; TRBD2 agrees at 7 bases. CDR3 size: 15 residues. Germline assignment: CDR1 SEHNR and CDR2 FQNEAQ (reference sequence). Trimming cost V 1 base and J 5 bases; bases outside gene matches: 5. CDR3 coding DNA: TGTGCCAGCAGCTTAGTGGGGGGGAAAGACAATGAGCAGTTCTTC. It translates to CASSLVGGKDNEQFF.